This entry describes one T cell receptor beta chain. Its antigen is not identified. The data originate from a study of T cell responses to AZD1222 COVID-19 vaccine. The study's findings and limits: It was only six AZD1222 recipients who were seropositive at baseline. Most donors were white British and more were female, and clonal diversity was possibly underestimated. It was only after the peak T cell response that any repertoires were sampled.

Method: immunoSEQ multiplex PCR; TCRdb's copy keeps in-frame clones and lacks some. In the table there are around 180,000 clones, 94% of which are singletons. Here the sequenced sample was peripheral blood, taken 28 days after the second AZD1222 dose. The TCR was taken from an adult who received the AZD1222 COVID-19 vaccine.

As DNA, the CDR3 is TGTGCCTGGAGTCGAATAGCGATGCGTACAGATACGCAGTATTTT. This codes for CAWSRIAMRTDTQYF. The V gene is TRBV30, the J gene TRBJ2-3; possible D gene TRBD2, 5 bases. Germline-derived CDR1 and CDR2 are GTSNPN and SVGIG (reference sequence). Trimming stripped 2 bases from V and 3 bases from J, with 15 bases between. The CDR3 is 15 residues long. The complete variable domain, with remaining parts taken from reference TRBV30 and TRBJ2-3, reads SQTIHQWPATLVQPVGSPLSLECTVEGTSNPNLYWYRQAAGRGLQLLFYSVGIGQISSEVPQNLSASRPQDRQFILSSKKLLLSDSGFYLCAWSRIAMRTDTQYFGPGTRLTVL.